Listed below are T cell receptor beta chains from one sample, sequenced in a study of blood T cell repertoires in COVID-19. Produced via immunoSEQ multiplex PCR; TCRdb's table is partial and in-frame only. The table lists 330,000 or so clones, 80% to 90% of them singletons. The sequenced material came from peripheral blood. The receptors originated from a man aged 30 to 45 with COVID-19, enrolled during active disease. The CDR3 runs from the conserved cysteine through the conserved F or W. A D gene is named only where the DNA matches it firmly. The size entry is marked missing in some rows and otherwise reads once, few, many or a size class.

v_call	clone_size	d_call	j_call	cdr3_aa	cdr3_nt
TRBV10-3	NA	NA	TRBJ2-3	CAISDREADTQYF	TGTGCCATCAGCGACAGGGAGGCAGATACGCAGTATTTT
TRBV28	NA	NA	TRBJ2-3	CASSSPALASTDTQYF	TGTGCCAGCAGTTCCCCCGCTCTAGCTTCCACAGATACGCAGTATTTT
TRBV7-3	NA	NA	TRBJ2-1	CASSSYAAGYNEQFF	TGTGCCAGCAGCTCGTACGCCGCGGGGTACAATGAGCAGTTCTTC
TRBV3-1/TRBV3-2	few	NA	TRBJ1-1	CASSQGRNTEAFF	TGTGCCAGCAGCCAAGGCAGGAACACTGAAGCTTTCTTT
TRBV10-3	once	TRBD1	TRBJ1-6	CATSSSPGTANNSPLHF	TGTGCCACCTCTTCTAGTCCCGGGACAGCGAACAATTCACCCCTCCACTTT
TRBV28	NA	NA	TRBJ2-3	CASSYEVGTLSTDTQYF	TGTGCCAGCAGTTACGAAGTGGGGACATTAAGCACAGATACGCAGTATTTT
TRBV7-3	once	TRBD2	TRBJ2-2	CASSSTSGGSKTNTGELFF	TGTGCCAGCAGTTCGACTAGCGGGGGGAGCAAAACGAACACCGGGGAGCTGTTTTTT
TRBV7-3	once	TRBD2	TRBJ2-3	CASSLGLAGTDTQYF	TGTGCCAGCAGCTTAGGACTAGCGGGCACAGATACGCAGTATTTT
TRBV5-1	NA	TRBD2	TRBJ2-7	CASSIASGGAYEQYF	TGCGCCAGCAGCATAGCTAGCGGGGGGGCTTACGAGCAGTACTTC
TRBV27	NA	NA	TRBJ1-5	CASSPRVEQPQHF	TGTGCCAGCAGTCCCCGGGTCGAACAGCCCCAGCATTTT
TRBV7-3	NA	TRBD2	TRBJ2-1	CASRLAGVYEQFF	TGTGCCAGCAGACTAGCGGGGGTCTATGAGCAGTTCTTC
TRBV28	NA	TRBD2	TRBJ2-2	CASNPLRGLAGGRTGELFF	TGTGCCAGCAACCCATTGAGGGGACTAGCGGGAGGTCGGACCGGGGAGCTGTTTTTT
TRBV5-4	once	TRBD1	TRBJ2-7	CASSAPGQGVNEQYF	TGTGCCAGCAGCGCACCGGGACAGGGTGTAAACGAGCAGTACTTC
TRBV19	once	NA	TRBJ1-5	CASSISLNSNQPQHF	TGTGCCAGTAGTATTAGTCTTAATAGCAATCAGCCCCAGCATTTT
TRBV28	NA	TRBD1	TRBJ2-7	CASTFSGRGRNEQYF	TGTGCCAGCACCTTCTCGGGCAGGGGGCGAAACGAGCAGTACTTC
TRBV4-1	once	NA	TRBJ2-5	CASSHPRPAGPPSGETQYF	TGCGCCAGCAGCCACCCCCGGCCAGCGGGCCCCCCCAGCGGAGAGACCCAGTACTTC
TRBV2	few	NA	TRBJ1-5	CASSAQGRSNQPQHF	TGTGCCAGCAGTGCTCAGGGTAGGAGCAATCAGCCCCAGCATTTT
TRBV7-2	NA	TRBD2	TRBJ2-7	CATAPRSGGPYEQYF	TGTGCCACCGCCCCAAGAAGCGGGGGGCCTTACGAGCAGTACTTC
TRBV5-1	NA	NA	TRBJ1-4	CASSLEAVSNEKLFF	TGCGCCAGCAGCTTGGAGGCGGTTTCGAATGAAAAACTGTTTTTT
TRBV12-3/TRBV12-4	NA	NA	TRBJ1-4	CASSLGARELFF	TGTGCCAGCAGCCTAGGAGCAAGAGAACTGTTTTTT
TRBV6-6	NA	TRBD1	TRBJ2-7	CASSSGQGSHEQYF	TGTGCCAGCAGTTCGGGACAGGGGAGCCACGAGCAGTACTTC
TRBV5-1	NA	NA	TRBJ1-1	CASSSESGGVNTEAFF	TGCGCCAGCAGCTCCGAGTCGGGGGGAGTGAACACTGAAGCTTTCTTT
TRBV5-6	NA	TRBD2	TRBJ2-2	CASSSWLAGGRTGELFF	TGTGCCAGCAGCTCTTGGCTAGCGGGAGGGCGGACCGGGGAGCTGTTTTTT
TRBV15	NA	NA	TRBJ2-7	CATSRDIGESVPIYF	TGTGCCACCAGCAGAGATATCGGAGAGTCGGTTCCCATCTACTTC
TRBV5-1	NA	TRBD1	TRBJ1-1	CASGQGPSSTEAFF	TGCGCCAGCGGACAGGGGCCCTCGAGTACTGAAGCTTTCTTT
TRBV28	NA	NA	TRBJ1-2	CASSFHGEGTNYGYTF	TGTGCCAGCAGTTTCCATGGGGAGGGGACTAACTATGGCTACACCTTC
TRBV30	NA	TRBD2	TRBJ2-7	CAVGIAGGYTYEQYF	TGTGCCGTAGGGATAGCGGGAGGCTACACCTACGAGCAGTACTTC
TRBV7-3	NA	NA	TRBJ2-2	CASSQANTGELFF	TGTGCCAGCAGCCAAGCAAACACCGGGGAGCTGTTTTTT
TRBV7-2	NA	TRBD1	TRBJ2-3	CASSFTGQGTDTQYF	TGTGCCAGCAGCTTCACGGGACAGGGGACAGATACGCAGTATTTT
TRBV6-5	NA	NA	TRBJ1-4	CASSPGVGYEKLFF	TGTGCCAGCAGTCCGGGGGTCGGGTATGAAAAACTGTTTTTT
TRBV27	NA	NA	TRBJ2-7	CASNVHGGPLGEQYF	TGTGCCAGCAACGTGCATGGGGGCCCTTTGGGCGAGCAGTACTTC
TRBV5-8	NA	NA	TRBJ2-1	CASSVYQGDEQFF	TGTGCCAGCAGCGTCTACCAGGGCGATGAGCAGTTCTTC
TRBV6-5	NA	NA	TRBJ2-7	CASNGGNSYEQYF	TGTGCCAGCAACGGCGGAAATTCCTACGAGCAGTACTTC
TRBV4-2	NA	TRBD2	TRBJ2-1	CASSYLLGTSDYNEQFF	TGTGCCAGCAGCTATTTACTCGGGACTAGCGACTACAATGAGCAGTTCTTC
TRBV9	NA	TRBD2	TRBJ2-1	CASSPIVAGVMNEQFF	TGTGCCAGCAGCCCCATCGTGGCGGGAGTGATGAATGAGCAGTTCTTC
TRBV5-1	few	NA	TRBJ1-5	CASSLDPGGEPQHF	TGCGCCAGCAGCTTGGATCCGGGAGGTGAGCCCCAGCATTTT
TRBV23-1	NA	NA	TRBJ2-5	CASSHEKTRGTKETQYF	TGCGCCAGCAGTCACGAAAAAACACGCGGTACCAAAGAGACCCAGTACTTC
TRBV2	NA	NA	TRBJ2-7	CASSEVGWGVSYEQYF	TGTGCCAGCAGTGAGGTGGGCTGGGGGGTTTCCTACGAGCAGTACTTC
TRBV2	NA	TRBD1	TRBJ1-2	CASSDRGLGDGYTF	TGTGCCAGCAGTGACAGGGGGCTAGGGGATGGCTACACCTTC
TRBV10-3	NA	TRBD1	TRBJ2-7	CAIRATGTPYEQYF	TGTGCCATCAGGGCGACAGGGACCCCCTACGAGCAGTACTTC
TRBV10-3	few	TRBD2	TRBJ2-1	CAIRTSGGDVEQFF	TGTGCCATCAGGACTAGCGGGGGGGATGTTGAGCAGTTCTTC
TRBV5-1	NA	TRBD1	TRBJ2-7	CASQGDSYEQYF	TGCGCCAGCCAAGGGGACAGTTACGAGCAGTACTTC
TRBV14	NA	NA	TRBJ1-1	CASSQDLRGGEAFF	TGTGCCAGCAGCCAAGATCTCAGGGGCGGTGAAGCTTTCTTT
TRBV9	NA	TRBD2	TRBJ2-1	CASSLGLAGASYNEQFF	TGTGCCAGCAGCCTCGGACTAGCGGGGGCCTCCTACAATGAGCAGTTCTTC
TRBV28	NA	TRBD1	TRBJ1-4	CASSNSGTGRMGEKLFF	TGTGCCAGCAGCAACTCCGGGACAGGGCGGATGGGAGAAAAACTGTTTTTT
TRBV5-5	NA	TRBD1	TRBJ1-6	CASSPGTGSYNSPLHF	TGTGCCAGCAGCCCTGGGACAGGGTCCTATAATTCACCCCTCCACTTT
TRBV6-6	NA	TRBD1	TRBJ1-2	CASTQGVYSYGYTF	TGTGCCAGCACCCAGGGGGTTTATTCCTATGGCTACACCTTC
TRBV27	NA	NA	TRBJ1-5	CASSLFTTGLQPQHF	TGTGCCAGCAGTTTATTCACGACAGGTCTCCAGCCCCAGCATTTT
TRBV5-4	NA	NA	TRBJ1-1	CASSSRTEAFF	TGTGCCAGCAGTTCCCGCACTGAAGCTTTCTTT
TRBV5-6	NA	NA	TRBJ1-6	CASSLGVGTPLHF	TGTGCCAGCAGCTTGGGGGTGGGCACACCCCTCCACTTT
TRBV28	few	TRBD1	TRBJ2-4	CASSTQGALAKNIQYF	TGTGCCAGCAGTACCCAGGGGGCACTGGCCAAAAACATTCAGTACTTC
TRBV5-3	few	NA	TRBJ2-3	CARSPYSRRESDTQYF	TGTGCCAGAAGCCCCTACTCCCGCCGGGAGAGCGATACGCAGTATTTT
TRBV7-9	NA	NA	TRBJ1-5	CASSPRGSSNQPQHF	TGTGCCAGCAGCCCGCGGGGGAGTAGCAATCAGCCCCAGCATTTT
TRBV6-4	NA	NA	TRBJ2-3	CASSVTGYTDTQYF	TGTGCCAGCAGTGTAACAGGGTACACAGATACGCAGTATTTT
TRBV24-1	NA	NA	TRBJ1-2	CATSVLGPGGDYGYTF	TGTGCCACCAGTGTCTTGGGACCGGGGGGGGACTATGGCTACACCTTC
TRBV19	NA	NA	TRBJ1-2	CASSMWRQVLHYGYTF	TGTGCCAGTAGTATGTGGCGACAGGTTCTTCACTATGGCTACACCTTC
TRBV5-4	few	NA	TRBJ1-1	CASAELTNTEAFF	TGTGCCAGCGCGGAACTGACGAACACTGAAGCTTTCTTT
TRBV6-5	NA	NA	TRBJ2-7	CASSYGDRYDREQYF	TGTGCCAGCAGTTACGGCGACAGGTACGACCGCGAGCAGTACTTC
TRBV4-2	NA	TRBD1	TRBJ2-1	CASSQARTGGNEQFF	TGTGCCAGCAGCCAAGCCCGGACAGGGGGCAATGAGCAGTTCTTC
TRBV19	NA	NA	TRBJ2-6	CASSIPELRANVLTF	TGTGCCAGTAGTATCCCCGAACTGAGGGCCAACGTCCTGACTTTC